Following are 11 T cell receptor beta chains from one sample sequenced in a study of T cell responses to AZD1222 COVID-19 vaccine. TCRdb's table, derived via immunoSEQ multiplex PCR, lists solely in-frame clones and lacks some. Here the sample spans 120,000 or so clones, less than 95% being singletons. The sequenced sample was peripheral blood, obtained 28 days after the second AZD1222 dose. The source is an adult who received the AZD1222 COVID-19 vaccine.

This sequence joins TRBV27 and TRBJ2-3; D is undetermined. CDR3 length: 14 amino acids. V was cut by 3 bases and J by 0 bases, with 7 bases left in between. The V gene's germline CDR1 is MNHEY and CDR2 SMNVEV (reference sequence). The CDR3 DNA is TGTGCCAGCAGTTTTGGCACGAGCACAGATACGCAGTATTTT. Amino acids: CASSFGTSTDTQYF.

The DNA for the CDR3 is TGTGCCAAACCCGGCAACGGGAGGGCCGTCAATGAGCAGTTCTTC. Its translation: CAKPGNGRAVNEQFF. This rearrangement joins TRBV27 to TRBJ2-1; 8 bases match TRBD2. CDR1 is MNHEY and CDR2 is SMNVEV in the germline V gene (reference sequence). The J segment lost 6 bases and the V segment lost 10 bases, leaving 14 bases of the junction unmatched. The CDR3 runs to 15 residues.

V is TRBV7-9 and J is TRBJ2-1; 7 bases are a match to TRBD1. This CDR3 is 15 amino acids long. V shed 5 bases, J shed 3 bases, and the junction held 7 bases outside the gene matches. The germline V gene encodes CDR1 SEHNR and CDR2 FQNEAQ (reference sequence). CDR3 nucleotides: TGTGCCAGCAGCCCCACCGGGACAGACTACAATGAGCAGTTCTTC. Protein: CASSPTGTDYNEQFF.

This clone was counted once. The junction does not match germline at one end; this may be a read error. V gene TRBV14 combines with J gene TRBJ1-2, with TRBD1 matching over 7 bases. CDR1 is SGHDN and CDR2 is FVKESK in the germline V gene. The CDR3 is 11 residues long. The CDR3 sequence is CASSRGPGQLF. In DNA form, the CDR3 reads TGTGCCAGCAGTCGGGGGCCGGGACAGCTCTTC.

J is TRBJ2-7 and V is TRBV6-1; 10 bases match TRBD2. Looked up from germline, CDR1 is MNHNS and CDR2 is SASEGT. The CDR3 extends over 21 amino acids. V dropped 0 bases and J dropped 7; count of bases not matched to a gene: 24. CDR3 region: CASSEALRGRGYSGRSREQYF. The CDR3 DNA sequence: TGTGCCAGCAGTGAAGCGCTAAGGGGGAGGGGCTATAGCGGGAGGTCGCGGGAGCAGTACTTC.

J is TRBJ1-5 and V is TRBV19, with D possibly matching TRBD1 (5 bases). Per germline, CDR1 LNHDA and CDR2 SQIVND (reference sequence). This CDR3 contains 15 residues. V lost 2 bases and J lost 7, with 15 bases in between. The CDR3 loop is CASSIILQGRQPQHF. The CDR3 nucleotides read TGTGCCAGTAGTATAATCCTCCAGGGTAGGCAGCCCCAGCATTTT. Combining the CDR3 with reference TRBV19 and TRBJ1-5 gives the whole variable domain DGGITQSPKYLFRKEGQNVTLSCEQNLNHDAMYWYRQDPGQGLRLIYYSQIVNDFQKGDIAEGYSVSREKKESFPLTVTSAQKNPTAFYLCASSIILQGRQPQHFGDGTRLSIL.

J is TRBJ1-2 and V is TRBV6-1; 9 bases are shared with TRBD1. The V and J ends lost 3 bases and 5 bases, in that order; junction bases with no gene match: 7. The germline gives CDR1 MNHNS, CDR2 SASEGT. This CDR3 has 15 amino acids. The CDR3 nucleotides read TGTGCCAGCAGTGAGAGACAGGGGGGGATGTATGGCTACACCTTC. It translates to CASSERQGGMYGYTF.

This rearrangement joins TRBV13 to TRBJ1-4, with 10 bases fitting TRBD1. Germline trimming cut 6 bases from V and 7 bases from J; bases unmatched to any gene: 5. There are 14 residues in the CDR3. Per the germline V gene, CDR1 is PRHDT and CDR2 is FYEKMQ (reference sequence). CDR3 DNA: TGTGCCAGCAGTTCGGACAGGGGGTTTGAAAAACTGTTTTTT. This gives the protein CASSSDRGFEKLFF.

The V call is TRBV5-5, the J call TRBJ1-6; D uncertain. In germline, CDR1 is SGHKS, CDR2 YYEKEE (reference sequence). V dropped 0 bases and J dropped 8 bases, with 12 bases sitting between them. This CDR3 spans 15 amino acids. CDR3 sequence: CASSLDAPGDSPLHF. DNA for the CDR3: TGTGCCAGCAGCTTGGATGCCCCCGGGGATTCACCCCTCCACTTT.

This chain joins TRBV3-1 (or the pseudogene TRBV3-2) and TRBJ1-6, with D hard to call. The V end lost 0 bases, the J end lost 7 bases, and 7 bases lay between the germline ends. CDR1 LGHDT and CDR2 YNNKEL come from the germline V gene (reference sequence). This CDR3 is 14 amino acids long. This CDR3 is CASSQETWNSPLHF. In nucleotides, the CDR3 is TGTGCCAGCAGCCAAGAGACTTGGAATTCACCCCTCCACTTT.

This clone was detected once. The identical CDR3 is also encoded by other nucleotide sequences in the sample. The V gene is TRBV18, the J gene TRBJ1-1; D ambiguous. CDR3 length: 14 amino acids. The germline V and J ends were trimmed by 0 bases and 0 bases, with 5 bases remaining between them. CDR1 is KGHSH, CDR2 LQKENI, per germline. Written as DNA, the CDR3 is TGTGCCAGCTCACCACCGTCAATGAACACTGAAGCTTTCTTT. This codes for CASSPPSMNTEAFF.